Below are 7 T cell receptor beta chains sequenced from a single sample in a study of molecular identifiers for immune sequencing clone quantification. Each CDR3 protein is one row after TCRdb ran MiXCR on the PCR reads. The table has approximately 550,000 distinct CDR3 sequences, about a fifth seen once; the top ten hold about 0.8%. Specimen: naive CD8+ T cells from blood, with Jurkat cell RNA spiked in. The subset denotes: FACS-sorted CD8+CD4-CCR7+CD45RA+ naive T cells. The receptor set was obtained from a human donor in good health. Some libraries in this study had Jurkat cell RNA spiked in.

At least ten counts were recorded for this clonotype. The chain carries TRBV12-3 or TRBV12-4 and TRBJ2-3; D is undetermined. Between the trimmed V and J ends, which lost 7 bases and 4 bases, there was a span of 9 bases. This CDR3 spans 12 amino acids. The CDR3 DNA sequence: TGTGCCAGCACGGGTGACGCAGATACGCAGTATTTT. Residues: CASTGDADTQYF.

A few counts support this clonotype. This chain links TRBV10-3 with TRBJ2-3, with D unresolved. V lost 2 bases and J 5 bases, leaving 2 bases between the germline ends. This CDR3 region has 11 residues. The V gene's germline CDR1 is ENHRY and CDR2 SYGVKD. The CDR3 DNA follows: TGTGCCATCAGTGAGGGAGATACGCAGTATTTT. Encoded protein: CAISEGDTQYF.

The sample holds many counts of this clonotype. This chain's CDR3 is CASHSPGDTYEQYF. For the CDR3, the DNA is TGTGCCAGCCATTCACCCGGAGACACCTACGAGCAGTACTTC. The genes are TRBV2 and TRBJ2-7; D unresolved. The germline V gene encodes CDR1 SNHLY and CDR2 FYNNEI. The CDR3 covers 14 residues. The germline V and J ends were trimmed by 8 bases and 2 bases, with 16 bases remaining between them.

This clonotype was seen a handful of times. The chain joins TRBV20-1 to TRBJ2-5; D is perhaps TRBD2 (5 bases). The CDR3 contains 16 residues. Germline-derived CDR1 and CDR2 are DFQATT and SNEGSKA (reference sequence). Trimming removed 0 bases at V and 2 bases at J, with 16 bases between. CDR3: CSARDSGSVMQETQYF. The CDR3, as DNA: TGCAGTGCTAGAGATTCGGGGTCAGTAATGCAAGAGACCCAGTACTTC.

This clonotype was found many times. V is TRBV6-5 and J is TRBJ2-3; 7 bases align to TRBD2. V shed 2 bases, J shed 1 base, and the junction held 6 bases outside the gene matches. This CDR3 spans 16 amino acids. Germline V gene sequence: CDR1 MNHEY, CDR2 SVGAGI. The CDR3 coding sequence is TGTGCCAGCAGTTACGGGGGGAGGGTACGCACAGATACGCAGTATTTT. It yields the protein CASSYGGRVRTDTQYF.

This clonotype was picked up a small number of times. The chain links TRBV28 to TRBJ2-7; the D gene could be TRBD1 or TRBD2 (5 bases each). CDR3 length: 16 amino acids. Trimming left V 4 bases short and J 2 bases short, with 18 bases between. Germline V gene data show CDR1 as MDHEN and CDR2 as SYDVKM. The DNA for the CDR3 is TGTGCCAGCAGTTCCCGGGGCCCTGACCGCCCCTACGAGCAGTACTTC. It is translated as CASSSRGPDRPYEQYF. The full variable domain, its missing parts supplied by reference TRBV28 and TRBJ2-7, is DVKVTQSSRYLVKRTGEKVFLECVQDMDHENMFWYRQDPGLGLRLIYFSYDVKMKEKGDIPEGYSVSREKKERFSLILESASTNQTSMYLCASSSRGPDRPYEQYFGPGTRLTVT.

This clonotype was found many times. This CDR3 reads CASSGQGRYEQYF. The CDR3 nucleotides are TGTGCCAGTAGTGGACAGGGGAGGTACGAGCAGTACTTC. J is TRBJ2-7 and V is TRBV19, with TRBD1 matching over 9 bases. Germline CDR1 LNHDA, CDR2 SQIVND (reference sequence). The length of the CDR3 is 13 residues. The V segment lost 5 bases and the J segment 4 bases; nucleotides outside the gene matches: 3.